This TCR beta chain originates from a study of T cell repertoires in cytomegalovirus infection. Study background: Both a matching HLA type and CMV infection were indicated by public TCR beta signatures.

As for this clonotype: The antigen remains undetermined.

With V trimmed by 6 bases and J by 6 bases, 8 bases remained unmatched. CDR3 length equals 15 residues. Per germline, CDR1 MNHEY and CDR2 SVGAGI. A single record per CDR3 protein comes from TCRdb applying MiXCR to the reads. The sample has roughly 500,000 distinct CDR3 sequences; 33% are singletons. Overall study findings and caveats: Public TCR beta family frequency separated CMV-and-HLA carriers, including in an independent cohort.

The input for sequencing was cultured PBMCs, taken from culture after CMV antigen stimulation. The receptor was derived from a human donor in good health (CMV status not recorded). Some clones in this sample may be carry-over from other donors' samples. This sequence joins TRBV6-5 and TRBJ2-2; TRBD2 agrees at 9 bases. The CDR3 nucleotides read TGTGCCAGCAGCAGTAATAGCGGGAGAGCCGGGGAGCTGTTTTTT. Its protein is CASSSNSGRAGELFF.